This T cell receptor beta chain was sequenced for a study of blood T cell repertoires in COVID-19. Study-level background: The United States, Italy and Spain were the sources of the acute and convalescent COVID-19 samples.

This CDR3 spans 17 amino acids. CDR1 SGHRS and CDR2 YFSETQ come from the germline V gene. Trimming stripped 4 bases from V and 0 bases from J, with 14 bases between. In the study's own analysis: Reference gene primer amplification in the assay estimated nucleated cell counts. Data came from immunoSEQ multiplex PCR; TCRdb stores just in-frame clones and leaves some out. Clone size and V and J calls were adopted from that table, with D and trimming inferred from the DNA. The sample yields roughly 140,000 clones, about 86% seen once. The chain has TRBV5-1 and TRBJ1-6; D gene unclear. The sequencing sample was made of peripheral blood. The clonotype was recovered from a woman aged 40 to 50 with acute or convalescent COVID-19. CDR3 sequence: CASSGREPSSYNSPLHF. In nucleotides, the CDR3 is TGCGCCAGCAGCGGCCGGGAACCAAGCTCCTATAATTCACCCCTCCACTTT.